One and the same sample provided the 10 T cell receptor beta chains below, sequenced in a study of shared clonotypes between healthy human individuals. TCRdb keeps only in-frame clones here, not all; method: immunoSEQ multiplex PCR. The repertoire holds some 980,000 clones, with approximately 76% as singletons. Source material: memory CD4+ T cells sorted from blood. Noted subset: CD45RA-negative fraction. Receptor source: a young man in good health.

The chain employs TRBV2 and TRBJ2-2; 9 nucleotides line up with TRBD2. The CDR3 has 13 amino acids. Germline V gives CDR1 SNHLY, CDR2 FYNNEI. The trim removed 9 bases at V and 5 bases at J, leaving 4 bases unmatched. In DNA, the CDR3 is TGTGCCAGTAGCGGGGGATGGACCGGGGAGCTGTTTTTT. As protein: CASSGGWTGELFF.

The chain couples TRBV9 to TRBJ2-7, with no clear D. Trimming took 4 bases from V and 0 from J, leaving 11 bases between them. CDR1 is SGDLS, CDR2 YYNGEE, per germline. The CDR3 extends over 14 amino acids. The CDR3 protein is CASSTSGDSYEQYF. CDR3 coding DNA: TGTGCCAGCAGCACCTCAGGAGACTCCTACGAGCAGTACTTC.

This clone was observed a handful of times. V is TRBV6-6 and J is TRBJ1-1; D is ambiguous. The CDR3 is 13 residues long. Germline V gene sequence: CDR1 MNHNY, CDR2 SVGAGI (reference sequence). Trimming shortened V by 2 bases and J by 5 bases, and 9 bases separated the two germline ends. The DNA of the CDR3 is TGTGCCAGCAGTTACGTACGGGAAACTGAAGCTTTCTTT. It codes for CASSYVRETEAFF.

CDR3 in DNA: TGTGCCACCGGTGCTGATTCCTACGAGCAGTACTTC. Translated: CATGADSYEQYF. The chain combines TRBV5-4 with TRBJ2-7, with D uncertain. V was clipped by 9 bases and J by 1 base, with 11 bases between them. The length of the CDR3 is 12 residues. Germline V gene data show CDR1 as SGHNT and CDR2 as YYREEE (reference sequence).

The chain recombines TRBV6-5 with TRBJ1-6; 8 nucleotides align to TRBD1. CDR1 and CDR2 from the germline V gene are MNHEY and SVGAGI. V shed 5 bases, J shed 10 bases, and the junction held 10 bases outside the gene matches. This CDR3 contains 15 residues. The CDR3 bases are TGTGCCAGCAGTCGGGTCAGCAGGGGGCAATCACCCCTCCACTTT. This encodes CASSRVSRGQSPLHF.

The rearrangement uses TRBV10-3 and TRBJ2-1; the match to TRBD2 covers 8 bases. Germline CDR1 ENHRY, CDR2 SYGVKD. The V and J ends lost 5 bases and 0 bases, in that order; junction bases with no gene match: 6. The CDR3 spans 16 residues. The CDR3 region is CAISSSGTSSYNEQFF. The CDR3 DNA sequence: TGTGCCATCAGTTCCAGCGGGACTAGCTCCTACAATGAGCAGTTCTTC.

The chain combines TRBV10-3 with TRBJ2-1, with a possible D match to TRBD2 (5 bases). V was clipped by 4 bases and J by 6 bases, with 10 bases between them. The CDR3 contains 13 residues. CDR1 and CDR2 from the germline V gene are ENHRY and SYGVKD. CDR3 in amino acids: CAISGGSVNEQFF. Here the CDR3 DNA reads TGTGCCATCAGTGGGGGTAGCGTCAATGAGCAGTTCTTC.

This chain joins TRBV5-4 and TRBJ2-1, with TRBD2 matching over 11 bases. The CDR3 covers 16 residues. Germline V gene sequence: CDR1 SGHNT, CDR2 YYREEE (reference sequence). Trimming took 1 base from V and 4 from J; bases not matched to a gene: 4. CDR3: CASSLMIAGGYNEQFF. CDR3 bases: TGTGCCAGCAGCTTGATGATAGCGGGGGGGTACAATGAGCAGTTCTTC.

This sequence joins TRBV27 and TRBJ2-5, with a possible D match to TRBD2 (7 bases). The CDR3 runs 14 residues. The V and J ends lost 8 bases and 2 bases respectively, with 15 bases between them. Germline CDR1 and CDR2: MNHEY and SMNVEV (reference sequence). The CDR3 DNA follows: TGTGCCAGCTGGGGGGGGCGCTTGCAAGAGACCCAGTACTTC. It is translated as CASWGGRLQETQYF.

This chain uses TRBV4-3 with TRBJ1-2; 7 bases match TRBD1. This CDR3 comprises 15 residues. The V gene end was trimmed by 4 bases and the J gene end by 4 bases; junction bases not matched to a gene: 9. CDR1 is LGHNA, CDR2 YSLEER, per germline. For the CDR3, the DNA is TGCGCCAGCAGCCCGAACAGGGGCGCTTCCTATGGCTACACCTTC. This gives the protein CASSPNRGASYGYTF.